The entry below gives a single T cell receptor (beta chain) sequence along with its context. Its antigen is unidentified. The data derive from a study of OX40 agonist ivuxolimab in advanced cancers. Blood samples were obtained at baseline, cycle 4 day 1, and cycle 7 day 1. General study results and limits: The authors also found low normalized T-cell clonal expansion in some nonresponders.

The protocol was immunoSEQ multiplex PCR, while the TCRdb copy is restricted to in-frame clones and leaves out a portion. The sample yields about 66,000 clones, 80% to 85% seen once. Looked up from germline, CDR1 is SGHNT and CDR2 is YYREEE (reference sequence). The V and J ends lost 5 bases and 8 bases respectively, with 26 bases between them. This CDR3 has 17 amino acids. This receptor was identified in an adult with an advanced solid tumor such as melanoma, head and neck, liver or kidney cancer. The starting material was CD4+ or CD8+ T cells sorted from blood, obtained in a trial of the OX40 agonist ivuxolimab. The chain uses TRBV5-4 and TRBJ1-3, with D possibly matching TRBD1 (6 bases). Here the CDR3 reads CASRDGGNSLRGDTIYF. CDR3 in DNA: TGTGCCAGCAGGGACGGTGGTAACAGCTTGAGGGGGGACACCATATATTTT.